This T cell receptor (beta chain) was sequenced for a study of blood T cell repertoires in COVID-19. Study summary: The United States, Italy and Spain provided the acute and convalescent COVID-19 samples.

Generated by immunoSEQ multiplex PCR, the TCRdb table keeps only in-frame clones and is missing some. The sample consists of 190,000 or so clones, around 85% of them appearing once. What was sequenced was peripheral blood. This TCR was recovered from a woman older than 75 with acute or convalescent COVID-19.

Written as DNA, the CDR3 is TGTGCCAGCAGCCCCTCTAGCGGGGTCGAGCAGTACTTC. Translation: CASSPSSGVEQYF. The V call is TRBV9, the J call TRBJ2-7, with TRBD2 matching over 9 bases. V was clipped by 4 bases and J by 6 bases; unmatched bases: 5. CDR1 is SGDLS, CDR2 YYNGEE, per germline. The CDR3 has 13 amino acids. The full variable domain, its missing parts supplied by reference TRBV9 and TRBJ2-7, is DSGVTQTPKHLITATGQRVTLRCSPRSGDLSVYWYQQSLDQGLQFLIQYYNGEERAKGNILERFSAQQFPDLHSELNLSSLELGDSALYFCASSPSSGVEQYFGPGTRLTVT.